This entry describes one TCR beta chain. Its antigen is undetermined. These data come from a study of cytomegalovirus exposure and HLA in healthy donors. Study observations and caveats: Many donors shared some public TCRs, even though most TCR sequences were rare. Later analysis suggested most CMV-associated TCR beta chains were HLA-restricted. Among the sequence variants, a highly shared cluster was likely an artifact of sequencing.

The PCR employed 60 Vbeta primers together with 13 Jbeta primers. This table comes from immunoSEQ multiplex PCR, and its TCRdb copy is limited to in-frame clones, with some not included. Of some 96,000 clones listed, 78% are singletons. The V end was cut by 0 bases, the J end by 0 bases, with 12 bases between. CDR1 is MGHRA and CDR2 is YSYEKL in the germline V gene. The CDR3 extends over 17 amino acids. This sequence was found in a woman aged 55-69 years in good health and CMV-seronegative. The sample comprised PBMCs. The rearrangement links TRBV4-1 to TRBJ1-3, with D possibly matching TRBD1 (6 bases). CDR3 in DNA: TGCGCCAGCAGCCAAGATCTCCAGGGACACTCTGGAAACACCATATATTTT. Residues: CASSQDLQGHSGNTIYF.